This record looks at one T cell receptor (gamma chain) sequence and its context. These data are taken from a study of gamma-delta chains in newborns, infants, children. V lost 2 bases and J lost 5; bases outside the gene matches: 3. There are 12 residues in the CDR3. Germline V gives CDR1 GITISATS, CDR2 ISYDGTV (reference sequence). TCRdb reanalysed the reads with CATT. This table holds 1,200 or so gamma-chain clones, 56% found once. The chain carries TRGV9 and TRGJ1 or TRGJ2. Here the J gene was assigned by germline matching of the DNA, as TCRdb has none. This receptor was taken from a child who was a newborn, infant or young child, either healthy, febrile or measles-vaccinated (not recorded which). The sequenced sample consisted of blood. In DNA, the CDR3 is TGTGCCTTGTGGGAGGCCCATTATAAGAAACTCTTT. Protein: CALWEAHYKKLF.